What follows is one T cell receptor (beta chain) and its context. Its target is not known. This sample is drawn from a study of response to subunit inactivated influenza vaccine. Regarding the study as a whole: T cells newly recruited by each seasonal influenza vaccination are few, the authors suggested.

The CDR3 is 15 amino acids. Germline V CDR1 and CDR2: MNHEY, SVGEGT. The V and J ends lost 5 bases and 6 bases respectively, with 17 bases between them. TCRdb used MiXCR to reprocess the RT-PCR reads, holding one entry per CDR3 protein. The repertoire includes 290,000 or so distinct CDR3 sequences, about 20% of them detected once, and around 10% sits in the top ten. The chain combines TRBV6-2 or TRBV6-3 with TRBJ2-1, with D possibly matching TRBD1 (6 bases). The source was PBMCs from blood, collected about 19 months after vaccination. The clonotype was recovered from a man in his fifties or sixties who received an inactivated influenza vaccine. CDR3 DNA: TGTGCCAGCAGTCGCAGGGGATGGGTGCCCAATGAGCAGTTCTTC. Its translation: CASSRRGWVPNEQFF.